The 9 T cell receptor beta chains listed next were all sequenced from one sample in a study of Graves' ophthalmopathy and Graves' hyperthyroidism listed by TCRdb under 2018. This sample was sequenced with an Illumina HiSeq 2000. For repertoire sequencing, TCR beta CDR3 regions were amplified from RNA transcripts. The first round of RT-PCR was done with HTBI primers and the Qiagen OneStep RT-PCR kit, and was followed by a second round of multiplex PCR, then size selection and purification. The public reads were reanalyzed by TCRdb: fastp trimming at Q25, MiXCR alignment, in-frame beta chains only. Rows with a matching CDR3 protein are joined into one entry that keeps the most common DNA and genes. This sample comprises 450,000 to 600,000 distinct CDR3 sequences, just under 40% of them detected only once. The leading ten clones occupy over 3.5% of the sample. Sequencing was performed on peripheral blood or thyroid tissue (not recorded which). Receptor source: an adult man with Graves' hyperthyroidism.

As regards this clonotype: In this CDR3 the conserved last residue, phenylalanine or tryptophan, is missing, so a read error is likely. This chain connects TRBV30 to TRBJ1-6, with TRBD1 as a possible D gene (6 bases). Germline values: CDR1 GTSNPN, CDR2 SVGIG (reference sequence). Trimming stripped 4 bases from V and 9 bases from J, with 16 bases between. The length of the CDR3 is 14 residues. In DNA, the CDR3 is TGTGCCTGGACCCCGGGGGGCTCGACTTCACCCCTCCACCTT. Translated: CAWTPGGSTSPLHL.

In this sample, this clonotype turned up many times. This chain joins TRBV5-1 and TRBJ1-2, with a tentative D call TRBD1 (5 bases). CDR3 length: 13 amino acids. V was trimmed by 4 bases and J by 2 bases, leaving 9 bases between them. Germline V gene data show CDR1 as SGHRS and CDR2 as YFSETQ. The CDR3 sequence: CASSGTLNYGYTF. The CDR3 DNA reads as TGCGCCAGCAGCGGGACGTTGAACTATGGCTACACCTTC.

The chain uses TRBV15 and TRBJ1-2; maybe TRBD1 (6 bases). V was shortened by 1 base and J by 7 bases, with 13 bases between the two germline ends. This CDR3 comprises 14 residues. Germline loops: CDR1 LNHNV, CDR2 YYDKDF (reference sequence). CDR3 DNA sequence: TGTGCCACCAGCAGAGGGGCAGGGGACGCTGGCTACACCTTC. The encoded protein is CATSRGAGDAGYTF.

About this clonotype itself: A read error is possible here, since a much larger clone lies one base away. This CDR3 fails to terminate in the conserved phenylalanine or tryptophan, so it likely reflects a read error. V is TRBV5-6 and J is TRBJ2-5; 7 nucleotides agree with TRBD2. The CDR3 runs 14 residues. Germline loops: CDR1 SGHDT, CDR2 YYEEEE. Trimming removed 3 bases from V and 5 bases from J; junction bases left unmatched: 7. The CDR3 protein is CASSSWGGLETQYL. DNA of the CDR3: TGTGCCAGCAGCTCATGGGGGGGGTTGGAGACCCAGTACCTC.

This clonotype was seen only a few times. The CDR3 DNA follows: TGTGCCAGCAGCCCCGGGACTTCTAGCACAGATACGCAGTATTTT. Protein product: CASSPGTSSTDTQYF. V and J are TRBV13 and TRBJ2-3; D might be TRBD2 (6 bases). The V end lost 5 bases, the J end lost 0 bases, and 12 bases lay between the germline ends. This CDR3 has 15 amino acids. CDR1 and CDR2 from the germline V gene are PRHDT and FYEKMQ (reference sequence).

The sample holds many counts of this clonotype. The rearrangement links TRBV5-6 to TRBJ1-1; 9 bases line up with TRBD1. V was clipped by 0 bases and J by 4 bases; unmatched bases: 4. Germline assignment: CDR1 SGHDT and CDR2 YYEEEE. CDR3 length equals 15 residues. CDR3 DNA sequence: TGTGCCAGCAGCTTGGGGACAGGGGCAGGCACTGAAGCTTTCTTT. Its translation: CASSLGTGAGTEAFF.

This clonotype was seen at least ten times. In nucleotides, the CDR3 is TGCAGCGGCGAAACTGGACAGGGGGCAGAAAGCTACACCTTC. Its protein is CSGETGQGAESYTF. The chain links TRBV29-1 to TRBJ1-2; 11 positions agree with TRBD1. The junction had 13 bases not matched to a gene; V was cut back by 7 bases and J by 9 bases. Germline V lookup: CDR1 SQVTM, CDR2 ANQGSEA. CDR3 length equals 14 residues.

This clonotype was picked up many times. This chain's CDR3 is CASAQENTEAFF. The DNA of the CDR3 is TGTGCCAGCGCGCAGGAGAACACTGAAGCTTTCTTT. V gene TRBV6-1 combines with J gene TRBJ1-1; D unclear. Trimming removed 8 bases from V and 1 base from J, with 8 bases in between. Germline CDR1 reads MNHNS; CDR2 reads SASEGT. The CDR3 loop spans 12 amino acids.

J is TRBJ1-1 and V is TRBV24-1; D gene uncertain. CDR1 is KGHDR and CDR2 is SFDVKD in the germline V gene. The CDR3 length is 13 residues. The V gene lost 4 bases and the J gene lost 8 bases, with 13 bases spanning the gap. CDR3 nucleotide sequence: TGTGCCACCAGTGACTCCGGACGCCCGGAAGCTTTCTTT. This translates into CATSDSGRPEAFF.